This T cell receptor (beta chain) was sequenced during a study of cytomegalovirus exposure and HLA in healthy donors (dated by TCRdb to the late 2010s). Broadly, across the study: An earlier analysis of several hundred of the donors reported approximately 260 Gb of sequence data and 95 million to 140 million unique TCR beta sequences obtained from about 179 million T cells. Donor age, sex, ethnicity and CMV serostatus were compiled alongside the repertoire data. Both class I and class II loci were covered by HLA typing, at four-digit resolution. Among roughly 400 genotyped donors of the cohort, an average of roughly 230,000 unique TCR beta nucleotide sequences was sequenced per donor, of which about 18% were non-productive. Besides the first cohort of around 700 subjects, a separate validation cohort made up of 120 different subjects was used. An early release covering more than 500 HLA-typed donors comprised roughly 300 gigabases of sequencing data and 85 million or so unique TCR sequences. In a later analysis, previously published TCR beta repertoires from some 640 donors were re-analyzed and high-resolution HLA genotyping was added so that TCR occurrence patterns could be studied. In a later genetic analysis, genome-wide SNP genotypes for about 60% of the 666 donors were used, and that subset was treated as a discovery cohort. An earlier analysis of more than 450 of the donors used high-throughput TCR beta sequencing to judge whether each TCR beta V gene segment behaved as functional or pseudogenic. Rather than using new phenotypic data, the later analysis identified candidate immune exposures from TCR beta sequences and from how often those sequences occurred across donors. High-throughput TCR immunosequencing, statistical association of individual TCRs with disease status, and machine learning were combined to predict cytomegalovirus infection status. All discovery cohort repertoires had been generated using a single sequencing platform. The genetic ancestry cluster associated with self-reported Caucasian donors included 70% to 85% of the roughly 380 genotyped donors. Because of strong linkage in the cohort, roughly five DR-DQ haplotypes were treated as single units for association and clustering. The number of typed donors differed by locus: roughly 629-640 for A, B, C, DRB1 and DQB1; about 520 for DQA1; approximately 610 for DPA1; and 450 to 480 for DPB1. The T cell repertoires of under 700 subjects were profiled by immunosequencing and related to cytomegalovirus serostatus. The study aimed to test whether signatures of past pathogen exposure could be identified by cataloging public T cell receptors. The research as a whole found: Because counts were too low, some 17 rarely observed V segments, including chromosome 9 orphons, were left out of the earlier analysis of a few hundred of the donors. In both the original and validation cohorts, the classifier was reported to diagnose cytomegalovirus status with high specificity and sensitivity. The 87-base-pair reads could not distinguish some IMGT-functional V segments, including TRBV6-2 and TRBV6-3, so those segments were excluded. The only immune exposure information available for the cohort was CMV serostatus. A total of 150 to 200 TCR beta chains were listed by the study as associated with cytomegalovirus. Sequencing depth was assumed to be roughly uniform across donors in the presence/absence analyses, though that assumption may not hold. Across donors, most TCR sequences were observed very rarely, whereas some public TCRs were present in many individuals. A further reported finding was that TCR beta sequences accurately predicted the HLA-A and HLA-B alleles for most subjects in the first cohort. According to a later analysis, most CMV-associated TCR beta chains appeared to be HLA-restricted, and the HLA associations seemed to be driven largely by CMV exposure. In a later genetic analysis, fewer N-insertions in productive TCRs were reported among donors in an Asian-associated ancestry cluster than the approximately 710-donor mean. It was suggested by the authors that the approach could potentially be generalized to other disease states and immunological phenotypes. In vitro tests confirmed that a few of the cytomegalovirus-associated TCR beta chains recognize cytomegalovirus antigens. A cluster of highly shared sequence variants was judged likely to represent a technical artifact of the sequencing pipeline. Broadly in line with IMGT annotations, most TCR beta V segments showed up in productive rearrangements about 87% or about 30% of the time in an earlier analysis of 587 of the donors. Several of the top co-occurrence clusters appeared to be linked to parvovirus B19, influenza, CMV and Epstein-Barr virus, according to a later analysis. When HLA alleles, especially DR and DQ, strongly co-occurred, attributing TCR associations to individual alleles was difficult. HLA typing was unavailable for some donors at each locus, so association tests used only the typed subset. In this cohort, only TCR beta chains were sequenced, and detectable features were limited by the absence of alpha or paired-chain data. A later analysis found that HLA-associated TCR beta chains were more clonally expanded and had lower generation probabilities than equally common non-associated chains. A later genetic analysis associated a missense DCLRE1C variant with V-gene and J-gene trimming of TCR beta chains, and an independent cohort replicated the association. Linkage disequilibrium might explain the correlated functional status among segregating V segments, but an unknown experimental factor could not be excluded. According to a later analysis, TCR association rates differed among HLA loci, with DRB1 alleles showing the most associated TCRs and HLA-C alleles showing the fewest. At a false discovery rate of 0.05, a later analysis linked 15,000 to 20,000 TCR beta sequences to specific HLA alleles.

The library came from the immunoSEQ multiplex PCR assay. A mixture of 60 forward primers for TCR Vbeta segments and 13 reverse primers for TCR Jbeta segments was used in the multiplex PCR. The CDR3 region of rearranged TCR beta genes was amplified from genomic DNA with a multiplex PCR assay. The amplified TCR beta libraries were sequenced on the Illumina HiSeq System as 87-base-pair reads. Processing in the source paper ran as follows. A later analysis counted tens of millions of unique TCR beta chains across the 550 to 750 repertoires, and 10 million to 12 million of these chains were shared by at least two donors. Raw reads were error-corrected and collapsed into unique sequences with a nearest-neighbor algorithm that merged closely related sequences to remove PCR and sequencing errors. CDR3 sequences were aligned to IMGT reference sequences to assign V, D and J gene segments. For a sequence to be retained, at least a six-nucleotide match to both a V gene segment and a J gene segment was required. Rearrangements were classified as productive when the CDR3 lacked stop codons and remained in frame with V and J, and all other rearrangements were classified as non-productive. CDR3 was defined according to IMGT convention as the region running from the second conserved V-encoded cysteine to the conserved J-encoded phenylalanine. In an earlier analysis of around 640 of the donors, sequences lacking an unambiguous match to a single V gene segment were excluded. In an earlier analysis of approximately 610 of the donors, V segments were called functional above 56.7% productive rearrangements and were called segregating when the between-donor standard deviation exceeded 5%. To diagnose cytomegalovirus status from the catalog of TCR beta chain sequences, a statistical classification framework was built. In a later analysis, V and J genes were assigned by comparing TCR nucleotide sequences against IMGT/GENE-DB human TR gene sequences. The TCRdist pipeline was used in a later analysis to assign CDR3 sequences and most-parsimonious VDJ recombination scenarios. In a later analysis, every TCR beta chain was defined by the combination of its CDR3 amino acid sequence and its V-gene family, and reads without a unique V-gene family were dropped. In a later analysis, 450 to 600 highly shared, low-generation-probability nucleotide sequences were removed to address suspected cross-contamination and a sequencing artifact. For each public chain, a later analysis derived a clonal expansion index from normalized ranks of inferred template counts within each repertoire. Generation probabilities in a later analysis came from a VDJ recombination model fitted to out-of-frame rearrangements, and those results were checked against IGoR. A later analysis scored TCR-TCR, TCR-HLA and TCR-CMV co-occurrence with hypergeometric tests, applying a repertoire-size bias correction to TCR pairs. False discovery rates were estimated in a later analysis by permuting HLA or CMV assignments 20 times. A later analysis grouped co-occurring TCRs with DBSCAN, adding TCRdist sequence similarity when clustering within HLA-allele-positive subsets. Repertoires with fewer than 30,000 or more than 120,000 public chains, plus five repertoires with anomalous nucleotide sharing, were excluded from co-occurrence clustering. TCRdb retrieved this table from immuneACCESS and kept in-frame rearrangements only. Not all clones are present; in checked studies, unresolved V genes account for under half, and no reason is known for the remainder. That table gives V, J and clone size, and the DNA gave D and trimming. For this sample, the table gives some 130,000 clones. The ten top clones hold about 1.8% of the sample.

In the germline V gene, CDR1 corresponds to SGHRS and CDR2 to YFSETQ. Trimming at the junction amounts to 3 bases on V and 10 bases on J, and the germline ends lie 14 bases apart. Measured from the cysteine to the phenylalanine, the CDR3 is 14 residues long. Only the CDR3 DNA is retained, 42 bases long and in frame from the first base. Note on this clone: No cognate antigen has been identified for it.

The cohort consisted of 666 healthy bone marrow donors. Cohort members were all nominally healthy when sampled, although unrecorded immune exposures were likely present. The donor was CMV seronegative and belonged to the group of 320 or so seronegative cohort members. Each donor provided a peripheral blood sample, and peripheral blood mononuclear cells were used for TCR beta sequencing. The Qiagen DNeasy Blood Extraction Kit was used to extract genomic DNA from the blood cell samples. The receptor chain draws on TRBV5-1 and TRBJ1-6; the D segment could be TRBD1, given 6 matching bases. Source material: PBMCs. This TCR came from a man younger than 30 in good health and CMV-seronegative. This receptor carries the CDR3 CASSSSGGGSPLHF. The DNA reads as follows: TGCGCCAGCAGCTCATCGGGGGGCGGATCACCCCTCCACTTT. Where the CDR3 stops, the reference TRBV5-1 and TRBJ1-6 genes take over; the full variable domain is KAGVTQTPRYLIKTRGQQVTLSCSPISGHRSVSWYQQTPGQGLQFLFEYFSETQRNKGNFPGRFSGRQFSNSRSEMNVSTLELGDSALYLCASSSSGGGSPLHFGNGTRLTVT.